This is a list of T cell receptor beta chains from one sample in a study of beta chain features in type 1 diabetes. Some clones are missing from TCRdb's copy, which holds only in-frame ones; the method was immunoSEQ multiplex PCR. Of approximately 140,000 clones in the sample, less than 8.5% are singletons; the top ten hold about 1.5%. Sequencing was done on a sample of central memory CD4+ T cells from blood. The receptors were sampled from a woman aged 30 to 39 in good health. The CDR3 runs from the conserved cysteine through the conserved F or W. A D gene is named only where the DNA matches it firmly. Size is stated for part of the rows, as once, few or many counts, or as a class when the clone is expanded.

D gene: NA; V gene: TRBV7-9; clone size: many; J gene: TRBJ1-2; CDR3 protein: CASSLSAGESYTF; CDR3 DNA: TGTGCCAGCAGCTTATCGGCAGGGGAGAGCTACACCTTC
D gene: TRBD2; V gene: TRBV9; clone size: few; J gene: TRBJ2-6; CDR3 protein: CASSSGLAGIGANVLTF; CDR3 DNA: TGTGCCAGCAGCTCGGGACTAGCGGGAATTGGGGCCAACGTCCTGACTTTC
D gene: TRBD2; V gene: TRBV7-6; clone size: NA; J gene: TRBJ2-3; CDR3 protein: CASSLRTSSDTQYF; CDR3 DNA: TGTGCCAGCAGCCTTCGGACTAGCAGCGATACGCAGTATTTT
D gene: TRBD2; V gene: TRBV7-2; clone size: few; J gene: TRBJ2-1; CDR3 protein: CASSPRLAGEANEQFF; CDR3 DNA: TGTGCCAGCAGCCCCCGATTGGCGGGAGAGGCCAATGAGCAGTTCTTC
D gene: TRBD2; V gene: TRBV11-2; clone size: NA; J gene: TRBJ2-7; CDR3 protein: CASSLGEKRDSSYEQYF; CDR3 DNA: TGTGCCAGCAGCTTAGGAGAAAAGCGGGACTCCTCCTACGAGCAGTACTTC
D gene: TRBD2; V gene: TRBV7-2; clone size: many; J gene: TRBJ2-7; CDR3 protein: CASSLDSGSLGEQYF; CDR3 DNA: TGTGCCAGCAGCTTAGATAGCGGGAGCCTGGGGGAGCAGTACTTC
D gene: TRBD1; V gene: TRBV7-9; clone size: few; J gene: TRBJ2-7; CDR3 protein: CASSKGDRPYEQYF; CDR3 DNA: TGTGCCAGCAGCAAAGGGGACAGGCCCTACGAGCAGTACTTC
D gene: TRBD1; V gene: TRBV5-1; clone size: medium-sized; J gene: TRBJ2-6; CDR3 protein: CASSRDSSLDGANVLTF; CDR3 DNA: TGCGCCAGCAGTAGGGACAGCTCGCTGGATGGGGCCAACGTCCTGACTTTC
D gene: NA; V gene: TRBV5-4; clone size: NA; J gene: TRBJ1-2; CDR3 protein: CASSQVQRERGAGYTF; CDR3 DNA: TGTGCCAGCAGCCAAGTTCAGAGGGAGCGGGGGGCTGGCTACACCTTC
D gene: TRBD2; V gene: TRBV28; clone size: few; J gene: TRBJ2-1; CDR3 protein: CASSLISSGYNEQFF; CDR3 DNA: TGTGCCAGCAGTTTAATTTCTAGCGGATACAATGAGCAGTTCTTC
D gene: NA; V gene: TRBV4-3; clone size: many; J gene: TRBJ2-7; CDR3 protein: CASSQGEGELYEQYF; CDR3 DNA: TGCGCCAGCAGCCAAGGAGAGGGGGAACTCTACGAGCAGTACTTC
D gene: NA; V gene: TRBV2; clone size: many; J gene: TRBJ2-3; CDR3 protein: CASSERTRSGTQYF; CDR3 DNA: TGTGCCAGCAGTGAACGAACTAGATCCGGTACGCAGTATTTT
D gene: TRBD2; V gene: TRBV7-2; clone size: few; J gene: TRBJ2-7; CDR3 protein: CASSSLTSGNYEQYF; CDR3 DNA: TGTGCCAGCAGCTCCTTGACTAGCGGGAACTACGAGCAGTACTTC
D gene: TRBD1; V gene: TRBV25-1; clone size: few; J gene: TRBJ1-4; CDR3 protein: CASSGTGINEKLFF; CDR3 DNA: TGTGCCAGCAGTGGGACAGGGATAAATGAAAAACTGTTTTTT
D gene: TRBD1; V gene: TRBV18; clone size: NA; J gene: TRBJ2-1; CDR3 protein: CASSPRQGAGNEQFF; CDR3 DNA: TGTGCCAGCTCACCACGACAGGGGGCGGGGAATGAGCAGTTCTTC
D gene: TRBD1; V gene: TRBV27; clone size: NA; J gene: TRBJ2-3; CDR3 protein: CASSTGTGSSTDTQYF; CDR3 DNA: TGTGCCAGCAGTACCGGGACAGGGAGTAGCACAGATACGCAGTATTTT
D gene: NA; V gene: TRBV13; clone size: NA; J gene: TRBJ2-2; CDR3 protein: CASGRGAYSPGELFF; CDR3 DNA: TGTGCCAGCGGACGGGGGGCGTACTCCCCCGGGGAGCTGTTTTTT
D gene: TRBD1; V gene: TRBV18; clone size: many; J gene: TRBJ1-1; CDR3 protein: CASSPGQENTEAFF; CDR3 DNA: TGTGCCAGCTCACCGGGACAGGAGAACACTGAAGCTTTCTTT
D gene: NA; V gene: TRBV7-9; clone size: few; J gene: TRBJ2-3; CDR3 protein: CASSLFGPGTDTQYF; CDR3 DNA: NA
D gene: NA; V gene: TRBV2; clone size: few; J gene: TRBJ2-5; CDR3 protein: CASTTWGAGGLETQYF; CDR3 DNA: TGTGCCAGCACCACCTGGGGGGCAGGGGGATTGGAGACCCAGTACTTC
D gene: NA; V gene: TRBV6-1; clone size: few; J gene: TRBJ2-7; CDR3 protein: CASIQGSPYEQYF; CDR3 DNA: TGTGCCAGCATTCAGGGCAGCCCCTACGAGCAGTACTTC
D gene: NA; V gene: TRBV7-2; clone size: few; J gene: TRBJ1-2; CDR3 protein: CASSFRNRDGYTF; CDR3 DNA: TGTGCCAGCAGCTTTCGAAACAGGGATGGCTACACCTTC
D gene: TRBD2; V gene: TRBV7-2; clone size: many; J gene: TRBJ2-2; CDR3 protein: CASSFLAGGNTGELFF; CDR3 DNA: TGTGCCAGCAGCTTTTTAGCGGGGGGGAACACCGGGGAGCTGTTTTTT
D gene: TRBD2; V gene: TRBV7-6; clone size: NA; J gene: TRBJ2-7; CDR3 protein: CASSPLQAGLSEQYF; CDR3 DNA: TGTGCCAGCAGCCCCCTTCAAGCGGGGCTTAGCGAGCAGTACTTC
D gene: TRBD2; V gene: TRBV7-6; clone size: few; J gene: TRBJ2-1; CDR3 protein: CASSLGLAKYNEQFF; CDR3 DNA: TGTGCTAGCAGCTTAGGACTAGCGAAATACAATGAGCAGTTCTTC
D gene: NA; V gene: TRBV5-6; clone size: few; J gene: TRBJ1-1; CDR3 protein: CASRETGRTEAFF; CDR3 DNA: TGTGCCAGCAGAGAAACAGGGCGGACTGAAGCTTTCTTT
D gene: NA; V gene: TRBV2; clone size: many; J gene: TRBJ2-6; CDR3 protein: CASSEVETGANVLTF; CDR3 DNA: TGTGCCAGCAGTGAAGTGGAGACTGGGGCCAACGTCCTGACTTTC
D gene: TRBD1; V gene: TRBV4-3; clone size: few; J gene: TRBJ1-1; CDR3 protein: CASSQPGTGITEAFF; CDR3 DNA: TGCGCCAGCAGCCAGCCCGGGACAGGGATTACTGAAGCTTTCTTT
D gene: NA; V gene: TRBV7-2; clone size: NA; J gene: TRBJ2-6; CDR3 protein: CASSVRRSGANVLTF; CDR3 DNA: TGTGCCAGCAGCGTTAGGAGGTCTGGGGCCAACGTCCTGACTTTC